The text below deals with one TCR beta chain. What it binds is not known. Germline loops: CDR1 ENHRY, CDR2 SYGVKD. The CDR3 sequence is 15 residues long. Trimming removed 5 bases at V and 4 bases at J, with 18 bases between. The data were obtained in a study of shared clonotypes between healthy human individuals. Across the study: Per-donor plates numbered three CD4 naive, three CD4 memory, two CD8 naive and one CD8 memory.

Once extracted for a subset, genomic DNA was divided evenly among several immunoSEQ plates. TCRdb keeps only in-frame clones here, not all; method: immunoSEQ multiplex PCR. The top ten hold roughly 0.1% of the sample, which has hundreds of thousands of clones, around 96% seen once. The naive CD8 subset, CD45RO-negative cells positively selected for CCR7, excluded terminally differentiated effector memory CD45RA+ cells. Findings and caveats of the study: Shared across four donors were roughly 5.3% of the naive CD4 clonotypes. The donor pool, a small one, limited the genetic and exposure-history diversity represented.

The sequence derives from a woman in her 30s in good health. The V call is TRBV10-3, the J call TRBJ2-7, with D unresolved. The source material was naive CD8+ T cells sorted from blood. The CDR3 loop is CAISSPLMGLYEQYF. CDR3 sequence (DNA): TGTGCCATCAGTAGTCCCCTGATGGGTCTATACGAGCAGTACTTC.